These 30 T cell receptor beta chains were all obtained from the same sample, sequenced in a study of T cells in Graves' hyperthyroidism and ophthalmopathy. Amplification of TCR beta CDR3 regions was performed using RNA transcripts as template. Carried out on the TCR CDR3, a first-round RT-PCR used the HTBI primer set. TCRdb re-called the multiplex PCR reads with MiXCR, one entry per CDR3 protein. This sample has 600,000 to 800,000 distinct CDR3 sequences, with about 35% found just once. Sequences were obtained from blood. The origin of the receptors is a middle-aged woman with Graves' hyperthyroidism.

The chain has TRBV6-1 and TRBJ1-2; D unresolved. Trimming removed 2 bases from V and 4 bases from J, with 11 bases in between. Germline CDR1 MNHNS, CDR2 SASEGT. CDR3 length: 14 amino acids. Here the CDR3 DNA reads TGTGCCAGCAGTGAATCTGGAGGGTTCTATGGCTACACCTTC. Amino acid sequence: CASSESGGFYGYTF.

About this clonotype itself: Its ends do not fully match the called genes, so a read error is possible. The J gene is TRBJ1-1, the V gene TRBV7-9, with 9 bases lining up with TRBD1. The CDR3 runs 14 residues. The V gene's germline CDR1 is SEHNR and CDR2 FQNEAQ (reference sequence). DNA of the CDR3: TGTGCCGGCAGCTTGACAGGGGGTAACACTGAAGCTTTCTTT. Translated, it gives CAGSLTGGNTEAFF.

For this clonotype: The junction departs from germline at one end; a sequencing error may be responsible. The genes are TRBV11-2 and TRBJ2-7; D is unresolved. Germline V gene sequence: CDR1 SGHAT, CDR2 FQNNGV. The CDR3 sequence is 15 residues long. CDR3 sequence: CASSLDFPQVCEQYF. DNA of the CDR3: TGCGCCAGCAGCTTAGATTTTCCACAAGTCTGCGAGCAGTACTTC.

This clonotype was recorded at least ten times. A junction end diverges from the germline sequence, so it may reflect a read error. The chain recombines TRBV5-1 with TRBJ1-6, with D unclear. CDR3 length equals 13 residues. Germline V CDR1 and CDR2: SGHRS, YFSETQ. The CDR3 is CASSSGFGSPLHF. Here the CDR3 DNA reads TGTGCCAGCAGCTCCGGGTTTGGTTCACCCCTCCACTTT.

This clonotype was counted many times. V and J are TRBV19 and TRBJ1-2, with D maybe TRBD1 (5 bases). Germline V gives CDR1 LNHDA, CDR2 SQIVND (reference sequence). This CDR3 region has 12 residues. V was clipped by 7 bases and J by 7 bases, with 13 bases between them. The DNA for the CDR3 is TGTGCCAGTAACGGCAGGGTGTTTGGCTACACCTTC. As protein: CASNGRVFGYTF.

As DNA, the CDR3 is TGTGCCAGCAGTGAATGGACAGACTATGGCTACACCTTC. Amino acids: CASSEWTDYGYTF. This chain links TRBV2 with TRBJ1-2; possibly TRBD1 for D (6 bases). Germline V gene lookup returns CDR1 SNHLY and CDR2 FYNNEI. V was clipped by 2 bases and J by 3 bases, with 7 bases between them. The CDR3 is made up of 13 amino acids.

The chain couples TRBV6-6 to TRBJ1-4; D is ambiguous. The CDR3 sequence is 16 residues long. The V gene's germline CDR1 is MNHNY and CDR2 SVGAGI (reference sequence). The germline V and J ends were trimmed by 5 bases and 0 bases, with 13 bases remaining between them. In DNA, the CDR3 is TGTGCCAGCAGTCGGTTGGCGGATGCAACTAATGAAAAACTGTTTTTT. Protein product: CASSRLADATNEKLFF.

The sample holds many counts of this clonotype. The chain carries TRBV10-3 and TRBJ1-1; D unresolved. Germline loops: CDR1 ENHRY, CDR2 SYGVKD. Trimming shortened V by 1 base and J by 1 base, and 7 bases separated the two germline ends. This CDR3 is 14 amino acids long. CDR3 nucleotides: TGTGCCATCAGTGAGTATGAGGGGAACACTGAAGCTTTCTTT. Protein product: CAISEYEGNTEAFF.

This clonotype turned up a few times. The V and J genes are TRBV2 and TRBJ1-1, with D hard to call. Trimming stripped 1 base from V and 4 bases from J, with 10 bases between. The V gene's germline CDR1 is SNHLY and CDR2 FYNNEI. The CDR3 covers 14 residues. In DNA form, the CDR3 reads TGTGCCAGCAGTGAAGGAGGGCCGGGCACTGAAGCTTTCTTT. It yields the protein CASSEGGPGTEAFF.

This clonotype occurred a few times. The rearrangement links TRBV25-1 to TRBJ2-2, with D possibly being TRBD1 or TRBD2 (5 bases each). The CDR3 has 13 residues. The germline V gene encodes CDR1 MGHDK and CDR2 SYGVNS. V lost 7 bases and J 4 bases, leaving 10 bases between the germline ends. The CDR3, as DNA: TGTGCCAGCACCGGGACGGTCACCGGGGAGCTGTTTTTT. It codes for CASTGTVTGELFF.

The V and J genes are TRBV7-2 and TRBJ2-7, with 14 bases aligning to TRBD2. Unmatched junction bases numbered 7, after V lost 6 bases and J lost 3 bases. The CDR3 covers 16 residues. Per germline, CDR1 SGHTA and CDR2 FQGNSA. The CDR3 nucleotides read TGTGCCAGCAGTTTATCCGGGACTAGCGGGAGCTACGAGCAGTACTTC. It specifies CASSLSGTSGSYEQYF.

This clonotype was picked up many times. This sequence joins TRBV15 and TRBJ1-2, with a tentative D call TRBD1 (5 bases). Between the trimmed V and J ends, which lost 0 bases and 3 bases, there was a span of 14 bases. This CDR3 contains 16 residues. Germline loops: CDR1 LNHNV, CDR2 YYDKDF (reference sequence). CDR3 nucleotide sequence: TGTGCCACCAGCAGAGATCAGGGAACGGCTTACTATGGCTACACCTTC. This gives the protein CATSRDQGTAYYGYTF.

In its sample, this clonotype was seen a few times. The chain uses TRBV7-2 and TRBJ2-7; TRBD2 agrees at 10 bases. With V trimmed by 6 bases and J by 3 bases, 8 bases remained unmatched. The germline CDR1 and CDR2 sequences are SGHTA and FQGNSA. CDR3 length equals 15 residues. In DNA, the CDR3 is TGTGCCAGCAGATTAAATGTAGCGGGGGGCTACGAGCAGTACTTC. Translating it yields CASRLNVAGGYEQYF.

This clonotype was detected ten times or more. The CDR3 loop is CSVGSNYGYTF. The CDR3 DNA is TGCAGCGTTGGTTCAAACTATGGCTACACCTTC. The chain has TRBV29-1 and TRBJ1-2; D gene uncertain. Trimming stripped 4 bases from V and 2 bases from J, with 5 bases between. CDR3 length: 11 amino acids. Germline CDR1 SQVTM, CDR2 ANQGSEA.

The chain is built from TRBV12-3 or TRBV12-4 and TRBJ2-7, with D unresolved. V was trimmed by 5 bases and J by 0 bases, leaving 17 bases between them. This CDR3 is built from 16 residues. The CDR3 region has the DNA TGTGCCAGCAGTCCCATGAGACGTCTGAGCTCCTACGAGCAGTACTTC. It specifies CASSPMRRLSSYEQYF.

This clonotype occurred many times. The rearrangement links TRBV10-3 to TRBJ1-5; D is ambiguous. The CDR3 sequence is 14 residues long. Germline-derived CDR1 and CDR2 are ENHRY and SYGVKD. Trimming pared 4 bases from V and 7 bases from J, leaving 14 bases between. The DNA of the CDR3 is TGTGCCATCAGTGCGACGGGATTGGAACAGCCCCAGCATTTT. Its translation is CAISATGLEQPQHF.

This clonotype came up many times. The chain uses TRBV7-8 and TRBJ1-1; D remains ambiguous. Between the trimmed V and J ends, which lost 1 base and 4 bases, there was a span of 10 bases. The CDR3 extends over 14 amino acids. Germline V lookup: CDR1 SGHVS, CDR2 FQNEAQ. The CDR3 loop is CASSLGGLGTEAFF. Written as DNA, the CDR3 is TGTGCCAGCAGCTTAGGGGGTTTAGGCACTGAAGCTTTCTTT.

This clonotype was observed a handful of times. This CDR3 is CASSSTTGANSPLHF. CDR3 in DNA: TGTGCCAGCAGTTCAACGACAGGGGCAAATTCACCCCTCCACTTT. The chain carries TRBV12-3 or TRBV12-4 and TRBJ1-6; TRBD1 matches at 8 bases. With V trimmed by 4 bases and J by 7 bases, 6 bases remained unmatched. The CDR3 has 15 amino acids.

Ten or more counts support this clonotype. The chain links TRBV5-5 to TRBJ1-3; D is ambiguous. The V gene's germline CDR1 is SGHKS and CDR2 YYEKEE (reference sequence). This CDR3 has 15 residues. The V and J ends lost 2 bases and 0 bases respectively, with 9 bases between them. CDR3: CASSFLQNSGNTIYF. Here the CDR3 DNA reads TGTGCCAGCAGCTTTCTGCAGAACTCTGGAAACACCATATATTTT.

Ten or more counts support this clonotype. CDR3 nucleotide sequence: TGCGCCAGCAGTGAGAACAGGGGCCAAGAGACCCAGTACTTC. It specifies CASSENRGQETQYF. The V gene is TRBV10-1, the J gene TRBJ2-5; 7 nucleotides align to TRBD1. Germline values: CDR1 WNHNN, CDR2 SYGVQD (reference sequence). V was pared by 2 bases and J by 1 base, with 1 base of the junction left unmatched. The CDR3 covers 14 residues.

Concerning this clonotype itself: A read error may be the cause here, since a much bigger clone is one base away. This sequence joins TRBV20-1 and TRBJ1-2; a weak D match, TRBD1 (5 bases). Per germline, CDR1 DFQATT and CDR2 SNEGSKA (reference sequence). V was shortened by 5 bases and J by 7 bases, with 14 bases between the two germline ends. This CDR3 is built from 12 residues. For the CDR3, the DNA is TGCAGTGCTGGAGCGGGGGGAGGTGGCTACACCTTC. Amino acids: CSAGAGGGGYTF.

This rearrangement joins TRBV6-5 to TRBJ1-1, with D perhaps TRBD1 (5 bases). With 6 bases removed from V and 6 bases from J, the gap between germline ends came to 14 bases. Germline-derived CDR1 and CDR2 are MNHEY and SVGAGI. The CDR3 spans 13 residues. In nucleotides, the CDR3 is TGTGCCAGCAGAAACGGGGGTCTGGCTGAAGCTTTCTTT. Translation: CASRNGGLAEAFF.

Comment on this clonotype: A much bigger clone sits one base away, suggesting this may be a read error. The chain uses TRBV7-2 and TRBJ1-3; D is unclear. Per the germline V gene, CDR1 is SGHTA and CDR2 is FQGNSA. The CDR3 consists of 12 residues. Here the CDR3 DNA reads TGTGCCAGCAGCGTTACCCGAAACACCGTATATTTT. Encoded protein: CASSVTRNTVYF.

This clonotype was seen a handful of times. This chain links TRBV20-1 with TRBJ2-7; D may be TRBD1 (5 bases). The germline V gene has CDR1 DFQATT and CDR2 SNEGSKA (reference sequence). The CDR3 sequence is 15 residues long. Trimming cost V 0 bases and J 2 bases, with 14 bases left between them. CDR3 sequence reads: CSARDSMWGPYEQYF. The CDR3, as DNA: TGCAGTGCTAGAGACTCGATGTGGGGCCCCTACGAGCAGTACTTC.

This chain connects TRBV4-3 to TRBJ1-2; 7 bases are a match to TRBD1. The V segment lost 5 bases and the J segment 3 bases; nucleotides outside the gene matches: 6. The CDR3 is 14 amino acids. Germline lookup yields CDR1 LGHNA and CDR2 YSLEER. The DNA of the CDR3 is TGCGCCAGCAGCATGACAGGGAGGGACTATGGCTACACCTTC. The encoded protein is CASSMTGRDYGYTF.

This clonotype has a count of ten or more. The V gene is TRBV7-2, the J gene TRBJ1-2; no reliable D call. CDR3 length: 12 amino acids. Trimming stripped 5 bases from V and 13 bases from J, with 17 bases between. CDR1 is SGHTA and CDR2 is FQGNSA in the germline V gene. CDR3 region: CASSPPGGERTF. CDR3 nucleotides: TGTGCCAGCAGCCCGCCCGGAGGCGAGCGCACCTTC.

The table lists this clonotype with many counts. V is TRBV5-1 and J is TRBJ1-5; D gene unclear. Trimming stripped 4 bases from V and 0 bases from J, with 14 bases between. The CDR3 is 16 amino acids. From germline, CDR1 is SGHRS and CDR2 YFSETQ. CDR3 sequence (DNA): TGCGCCAGCAGCCTTAGTGGACGGGATAGCAATCAGCCCCAGCATTTT. Translated: CASSLSGRDSNQPQHF.

This clonotype was counted at least ten times. The genes are TRBV24-1 and TRBJ1-2; D unclear. The CDR3 runs to 13 residues. V gave up 5 bases and J gave up 2 bases, with 8 bases separating them. The germline CDR1 and CDR2 sequences are KGHDR and SFDVKD. The CDR3 region is CATSASANYGYTF. The CDR3 bases are TGTGCCACCAGTGCCTCAGCCAACTATGGCTACACCTTC.

This rearrangement joins TRBV10-3 to TRBJ2-7; 8 nucleotides agree with TRBD1. Trimming removed 4 bases from V and 7 bases from J; junction bases left unmatched: 15. Germline V gene lookup returns CDR1 ENHRY and CDR2 SYGVKD. There are 16 residues in the CDR3. The CDR3 here is CAISVSGQGVHNEQYF. For the CDR3, the DNA is TGTGCCATCAGTGTATCAGGACAGGGTGTACACAATGAGCAGTACTTC.

The chain employs TRBV6-1 and TRBJ1-2; 9 bases fit TRBD1. The CDR3 extends over 15 amino acids. Germline loops: CDR1 MNHNS, CDR2 SASEGT. Trimming cost V 6 bases and J 8 bases; bases outside gene matches: 13. The CDR3 DNA follows: TGTGCCAGCAGCATGCGACAGGGGGGCGGTGGAGGCTACACCTTC. As protein: CASSMRQGGGGGYTF.